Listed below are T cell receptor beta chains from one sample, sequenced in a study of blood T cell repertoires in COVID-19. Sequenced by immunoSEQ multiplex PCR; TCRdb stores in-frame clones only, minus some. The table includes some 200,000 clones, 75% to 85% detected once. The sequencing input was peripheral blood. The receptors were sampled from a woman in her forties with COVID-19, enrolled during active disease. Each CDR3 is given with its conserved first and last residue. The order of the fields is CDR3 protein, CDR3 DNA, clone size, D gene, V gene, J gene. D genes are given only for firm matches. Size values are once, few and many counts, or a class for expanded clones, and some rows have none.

CASSSRQGPTGELFF	TGTGCCAGCAGCTCTCGACAGGGCCCCACCGGGGAGCTGTTTTTT	NA	TRBD1	TRBV7-9	TRBJ2-2
CSVMTGRNTIYF	TGCAGCGTCATGACAGGCCGAAACACCATATATTTT	once	NA	TRBV29-1	TRBJ1-3
CASSPIHRENTEAFF	TGTGCCAGCTCACCAATTCACAGAGAGAACACTGAAGCTTTCTTT	NA	NA	TRBV18	TRBJ1-1
CASSSAGGTYEQYF	TGTGCCAGCAGTTCTGCAGGCGGGACCTACGAGCAGTACTTC	NA	NA	TRBV6-5	TRBJ2-7
CASDRDRGGPVQPQHF	TGTGCCAGTGACCGGGACAGGGGGGGGCCTGTGCAGCCCCAGCATTTT	NA	TRBD1	TRBV2	TRBJ1-5
CASSRTTGVANQPQHF	TGTGCCAGCAGCCGAACCACAGGGGTTGCAAATCAGCCCCAGCATTTT	once	TRBD1	TRBV28	TRBJ1-5
CASRAQGEAFF	TGTGCCAGCAGGGCTCAGGGGGAAGCTTTCTTT	once	NA	TRBV6-5	TRBJ1-1
CASSPQLAGGTGELFF	TGTGCCAGCAGTCCACAGCTAGCGGGAGGCACCGGGGAGCTGTTTTTT	NA	TRBD2	TRBV27	TRBJ2-2
CASSTSTGELFF	TGTGCCAGCAGTACTAGTACCGGGGAGCTGTTTTTT	few	NA	TRBV12-3/TRBV12-4	TRBJ2-2
CASSYSGSILYEQYF	TGTGCCAGCAGTTATAGCGGGAGTATACTTTACGAGCAGTACTTC	NA	TRBD2	TRBV6-5	TRBJ2-7
CASSYPSGLPNEKLFF	TGTGCCAGCAGTTACCCTTCAGGCTTGCCTAATGAAAAACTGTTTTTT	NA	NA	TRBV6-2/TRBV6-3	TRBJ1-4
CASRSRQGAGANVLTF	TGTGCCAGCAGATCTAGACAGGGGGCTGGGGCCAACGTCCTGACTTTC	NA	TRBD1	TRBV27	TRBJ2-6
CATQQGANTEAFF	TGTGCCACGCAACAGGGGGCGAACACTGAAGCTTTCTTT	NA	TRBD1	TRBV10-3	TRBJ1-1
CASYHTGELFF	TGTGCCAGCTATCACACCGGGGAGCTGTTTTTT	NA	NA	TRBV27	TRBJ2-2
CASMHGGTDTQYF	TGTGCCAGTATGCACGGAGGCACAGATACGCAGTATTTT	few	NA	TRBV19	TRBJ2-3
CASSRQYEQFF	TGTGCCAGCAGCCGTCAGTATGAGCAGTTCTTC	few	NA	TRBV14	TRBJ2-1
CASSLGAGGVPPYNEQFF	TGTGCCAGCAGCTTAGGTGCGGGCGGGGTTCCTCCCTACAATGAGCAGTTCTTC	NA	NA	TRBV11-2	TRBJ2-1
CASSQRDRGMNEAFF	TGTGCCAGCAGCCAACGGGACAGGGGAATGAACGAAGCTTTCTTT	NA	TRBD1	TRBV4-2	TRBJ1-1
CASSHSATGFLRNTIYF	TGTGCCAGCAGCCATTCCGCCACAGGGTTTTTGAGAAACACCATATATTTT	NA	NA	TRBV3-1/TRBV3-2	TRBJ1-3
CAWSVWSGEDKTQYF	TGTGCCTGGAGTGTATGGTCGGGAGAAGATAAGACCCAGTACTTC	NA	NA	TRBV30	TRBJ2-5
CASSDLLAFIQETQYF	TGTGCCAGCAGTGATCTACTAGCTTTTATTCAAGAGACCCAGTACTTC	NA	NA	TRBV6-1	TRBJ2-5
CASIPGAGGGYNEQFF	TGTGCCAGCATCCCCGGGGCAGGGGGCGGCTACAATGAGCAGTTCTTC	NA	TRBD1	TRBV28	TRBJ2-1
CASSSPAGLGTGELFF	TGTGCCAGCAGCTCTCCAGCGGGACTAGGTACCGGGGAGCTGTTTTTT	NA	TRBD2	TRBV7-6	TRBJ2-2
CASSQNRQYEQYF	TGTGCCAGCAGCCAAAACCGCCAGTACGAGCAGTACTTC	NA	NA	TRBV3-1/TRBV3-2	TRBJ2-7
CASRIGGFASGANVLTF	TGTGCCAGCAGAATAGGAGGGTTTGCCTCTGGGGCCAACGTCCTGACTTTC	NA	NA	TRBV2	TRBJ2-6
CASSEWWRGQYNEQFF	TGTGCCAGCAGTGAATGGTGGCGGGGGCAGTACAATGAGCAGTTCTTC	NA	NA	TRBV6-1	TRBJ2-1
CASSEHFRGGRPLHF	TGTGCCAGCAGTGAACATTTTCGCGGAGGGAGGCCCCTCCACTTT	NA	NA	TRBV6-1	TRBJ1-6
CASSGDRTSWGYTF	TGTGCCAGCTCGGGGGACAGAACCTCTTGGGGCTACACCTTC	many	TRBD1	TRBV2	TRBJ1-2
CASSSITGLMDTQYF	TGTGCCAGCAGTTCAATCACGGGTTTGATGGATACGCAGTATTTT	once	NA	TRBV27	TRBJ2-3
CASSIQGFSYEQYF	TGTGCCAGCAGTATACAGGGGTTCTCCTACGAGCAGTACTTC	NA	TRBD1	TRBV14	TRBJ2-7
CASSTHRAANEKLFF	TGTGCCAGTAGTACCCACAGGGCAGCTAATGAAAAACTGTTTTTT	NA	NA	TRBV19	TRBJ1-4
CASSPVTSGIISYEQYF	TGTGCCAGCTCACCGGTGACTAGCGGGATCATCTCCTACGAGCAGTACTTC	NA	TRBD2	TRBV18	TRBJ2-7
CASSHGTGPTAQHF	TGTGCCAGCAGCCACGGGACAGGTCCTACGGCCCAGCATTTT	NA	TRBD1	TRBV3-1/TRBV3-2	TRBJ1-5
CASSLEASVGSTEAFF	TGTGCCAGCAGCCTAGAAGCCTCGGTCGGTAGCACTGAAGCTTTCTTT	NA	NA	TRBV9	TRBJ1-1
CASSLVVAASGNTGELFF	TGTGCCAGCAGCTTAGTAGTGGCGGCTAGCGGGAACACCGGGGAGCTGTTTTTT	many	TRBD2	TRBV13	TRBJ2-2
CASSQGAPQETQYF	TGCGCCAGCAGCCAAGGAGCCCCCCAAGAGACCCAGTACTTC	NA	NA	TRBV4-1	TRBJ2-5
CASSSSYEQYF	TGTGCCAGCAGTTCATCCTACGAGCAGTACTTC	NA	NA	TRBV12-3/TRBV12-4	TRBJ2-7
CATSREMRAYNEQFF	TGTGCCACCAGCAGAGAGATGCGGGCCTACAATGAGCAGTTCTTC	NA	NA	TRBV15	TRBJ2-1
CASSGTGHYGYTF	TGCGCCAGCAGCGGGACAGGGCACTATGGCTACACCTTC	NA	TRBD1	TRBV5-1	TRBJ1-2
CASSTRTNEQFF	TGTGCCAGCAGCACGAGAACCAATGAGCAGTTCTTC	NA	NA	TRBV12-3/TRBV12-4	TRBJ2-1
CASSVAGITDTQYF	TGTGCCAGCAGCGTAGCAGGGATCACAGATACGCAGTATTTT	NA	NA	TRBV9	TRBJ2-3
CASSSTGGGGTYEQYF	TGTGCCAGCAGCTCAACAGGGGGCGGAGGAACCTACGAGCAGTACTTC	NA	TRBD1	TRBV11-1	TRBJ2-7
CASSSRLERAYEQYF	TGTGCCAGCAGCTCAAGACTAGAGAGGGCCTACGAGCAGTACTTC	NA	NA	TRBV7-6	TRBJ2-7
CASSFFPGTGDGAFF	TGTGCCAGCAGCTTTTTTCCCGGGACAGGGGACGGCGCTTTCTTT	few	TRBD1	TRBV5-5	TRBJ1-1
CASSTEEGTEAFF	TGTGCCAGCAGCACAGAGGAGGGCACTGAAGCTTTCTTT	NA	NA	TRBV7-3	TRBJ1-1
CASNFYASGQASYNEQFF	TGTGCCAGCAACTTCTATGCTTCCGGACAGGCCTCCTACAATGAGCAGTTCTTC	NA	TRBD1	TRBV27	TRBJ2-1
CASSESGGVSYNEQFF	TGTGCCAGCAGCGAAAGTGGAGGAGTCTCCTACAATGAGCAGTTCTTC	NA	NA	TRBV7-2	TRBJ2-1
CASSLAATSLPDTQYF	TGTGCCAGCAGCTTAGCAGCGACTAGCCTGCCAGATACGCAGTATTTT	once	TRBD2	TRBV11-3	TRBJ2-3
CASSQAGTGVLNTEAFF	TGTGCCAGCAGCCAAGCGGGGACAGGGGTCCTGAACACTGAAGCTTTCTTT	NA	TRBD1	TRBV14	TRBJ1-1
CASGTGAHYGYTF	TGCGCCAGTGGGACAGGGGCCCACTATGGCTACACCTTC	NA	TRBD1	TRBV10-2	TRBJ1-2
CATRFSSTDTQYF	TGTGCCACCCGTTTTAGTAGTACAGATACGCAGTATTTT	NA	NA	TRBV19	TRBJ2-3
CASSQDRRAGAGELFF	TGTGCCAGCAGCCAAGATCGGCGGGCAGGGGCGGGGGAGCTGTTTTTT	NA	NA	TRBV3-1/TRBV3-2	TRBJ2-2
CASSEVPGTDFTDTQYF	TGTGCCAGCAGTGAAGTGCCCGGGACAGATTTCACAGATACGCAGTATTTT	NA	TRBD1	TRBV6-1	TRBJ2-3
CASSLTRWGEQYF	TGTGCCAGCAGCCTGACTAGATGGGGCGAGCAGTACTTC	NA	NA	TRBV7-9	TRBJ2-7
CASSTTGVEQYF	TGTGCCAGCAGCACGACAGGGGTCGAGCAGTACTTC	NA	TRBD1	TRBV3-1/TRBV3-2	TRBJ2-7
CASRRLSYNEQFF	TGTGCCAGCAGGAGGTTGTCCTACAATGAGCAGTTCTTC	NA	NA	TRBV28	TRBJ2-1
CASSAHQYRGPPSKRDGYTF	TGTGCCAGCAGCGCCCACCAATACAGGGGGCCCCCATCGAAACGGGATGGCTACACCTTC	once	TRBD1	TRBV7-8	TRBJ1-2
CASSQTQGDYYGYTF	TGTGCCAGCAGCCAGACACAGGGGGACTATTATGGCTACACCTTC	few	TRBD1	TRBV4-2	TRBJ1-2
CAWSEGLSGNTIYF	TGTGCCTGGAGTGAGGGGTTATCGGGAAACACCATATATTTT	NA	NA	TRBV30	TRBJ1-3